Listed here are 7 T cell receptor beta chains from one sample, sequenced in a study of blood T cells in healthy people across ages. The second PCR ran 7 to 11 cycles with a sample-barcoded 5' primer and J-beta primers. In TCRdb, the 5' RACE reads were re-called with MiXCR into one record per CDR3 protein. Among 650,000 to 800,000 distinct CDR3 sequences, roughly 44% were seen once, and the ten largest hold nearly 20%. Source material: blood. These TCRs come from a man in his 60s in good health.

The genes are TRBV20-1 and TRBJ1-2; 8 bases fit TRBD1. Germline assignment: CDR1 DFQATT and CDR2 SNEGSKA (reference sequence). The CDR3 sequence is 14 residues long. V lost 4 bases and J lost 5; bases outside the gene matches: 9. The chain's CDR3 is CSATLQGGLYGYTF. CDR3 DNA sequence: TGCAGTGCTACGCTACAGGGGGGCCTTTATGGCTACACCTTC.

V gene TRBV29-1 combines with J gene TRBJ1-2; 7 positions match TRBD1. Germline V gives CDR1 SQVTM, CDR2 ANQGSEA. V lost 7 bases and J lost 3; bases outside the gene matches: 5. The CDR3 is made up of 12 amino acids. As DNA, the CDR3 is TGCAGCGGGAAGGGGACAGACTATGGCTACACCTTC. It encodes CSGKGTDYGYTF. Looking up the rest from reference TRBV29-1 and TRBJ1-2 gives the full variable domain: SAVISQKPSRDICQRGTSLTIQCQVDSQVTMMFWYRQQPGQSLTLIATANQGSEATYESGFVIDKFPISRPNLTFSTLTVSNMSPEDSSIYLCSGKGTDYGYTFGSGTRLTVV.

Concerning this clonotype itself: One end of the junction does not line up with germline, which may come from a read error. The CDR3 region has the DNA TGCGCCAGCAGCCAAACGTCGATCGCAGGCTTTAACCTAACCCTCTCTAGCACAGATACGCGGTATTTT. Its protein is CASSQTSIAGFNLTLSSTDTRYF. The chain uses TRBV4-3 and TRBJ2-3, with D perhaps matching TRBD2 (5 bases). Germline assignment: CDR1 LGHNA and CDR2 YSLEER. This CDR3 has 23 amino acids.

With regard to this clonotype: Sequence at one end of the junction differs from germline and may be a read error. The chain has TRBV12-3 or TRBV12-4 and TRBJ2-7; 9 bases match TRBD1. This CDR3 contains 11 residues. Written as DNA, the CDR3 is TGTGCCAGCAGGGCCGGGACAGGGTTTGACTTC. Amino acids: CASRAGTGFDF.

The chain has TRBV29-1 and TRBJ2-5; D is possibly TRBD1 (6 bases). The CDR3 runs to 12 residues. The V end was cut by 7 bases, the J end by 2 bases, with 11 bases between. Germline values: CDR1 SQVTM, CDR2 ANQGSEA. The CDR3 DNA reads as TGCAGCGGGACACAGGGTCAAGAGACCCAGTACTTC. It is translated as CSGTQGQETQYF.

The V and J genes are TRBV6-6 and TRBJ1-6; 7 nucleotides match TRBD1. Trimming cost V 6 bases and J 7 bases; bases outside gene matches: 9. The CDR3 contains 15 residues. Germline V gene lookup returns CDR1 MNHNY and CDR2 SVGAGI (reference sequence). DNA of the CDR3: TGTGCCAGCAGATCCCGACAGGGTGGAAATTCACCCCTCCACTTT. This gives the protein CASRSRQGGNSPLHF.

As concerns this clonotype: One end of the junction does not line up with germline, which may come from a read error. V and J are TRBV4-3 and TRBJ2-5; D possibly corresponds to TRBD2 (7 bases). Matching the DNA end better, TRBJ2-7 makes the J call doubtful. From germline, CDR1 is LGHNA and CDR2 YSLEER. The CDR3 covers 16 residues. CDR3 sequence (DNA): TGCGCCAACAGCCAAGATGCGGGGGCTAGCGGCTACGAGCAGTACTTC. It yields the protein CANSQDAGASGYEQYF.